The 5 T cell receptor beta chains in this list originate from one sample, sequenced in a study of long-term antiretroviral therapy in people with HIV. Running of the v3.0 immunoSEQ assay took place at survey level. The repertoire was sequenced with immunoSEQ multiplex PCR; TCRdb's copy has only in-frame clones and lacks some. The data contain approximately 30,000 clones, about 85% of them singletons. This material consisted of unsorted PBMCs, taken 3 years after starting antiretroviral therapy. The receptors derive from a man aged 40-49 years with HIV.

The chain joins TRBV6-1 to TRBJ1-5, with 10 bases matching TRBD1. J was trimmed by 0 bases and V by 2 bases; bases with no gene match: 10. The CDR3 contains 19 residues. In germline, CDR1 is MNHNS, CDR2 SASEGT. The CDR3 loop is CASSEPRGTGESSNQPQHF. The CDR3 coding sequence is TGTGCCAGCAGTGAACCACGGGGGACAGGGGAAAGTAGCAATCAGCCCCAGCATTTT.

CDR3 sequence: CASSIVGGSSYEQYF. CDR3 nucleotides: TGTGCCAGTAGTATCGTCGGCGGGAGCTCCTACGAGCAGTACTTC. The gene calls are TRBV19 and TRBJ2-7; TRBD2 aligns across 7 bases. This CDR3 is 15 amino acids long. Per the germline V gene, CDR1 is LNHDA and CDR2 is SQIVND (reference sequence). With 3 bases clipped from V and 0 bases from J, the junction kept 5 bases outside the gene matches. The full variable domain, with the rest looked up from reference TRBV19 and TRBJ2-7, is DGGITQSPKYLFRKEGQNVTLSCEQNLNHDAMYWYRQDPGQGLRLIYYSQIVNDFQKGDIAEGYSVSREKKESFPLTVTSAQKNPTAFYLCASSIVGGSSYEQYFGPGTRLTVT.

The V and J genes are TRBV11-2 and TRBJ1-2, with no clear D. CDR1 is SGHAT, CDR2 FQNNGV, per germline. Trimming removed 1 base at V and 4 bases at J, with 10 bases between. The CDR3 extends over 14 amino acids. The CDR3 DNA sequence: TGTGCCAGCAGCTTAGTTGGAGGGAGCTATGGCTACACCTTC. This codes for CASSLVGGSYGYTF.

The J gene is TRBJ1-5, the V gene TRBV29-1, with D uncertain. Germline V gene sequence: CDR1 SQVTM, CDR2 ANQGSEA. This CDR3 region has 11 residues. CDR3 in amino acids: CSTPRNQPQHF. Here the CDR3 DNA reads TGCAGTACCCCCCGCAATCAGCCCCAGCATTTT. Drawing the rest from reference TRBV29-1 and TRBJ1-5, the complete variable domain is SAVISQKPSRDICQRGTSLTIQCQVDSQVTMMFWYRQQPGQSLTLIATANQGSEATYESGFVIDKFPISRPNLTFSTLTVSNMSPEDSSIYLCSTPRNQPQHFGDGTRLSIL.

Here the CDR3 reads CASSLARSTIYF. The CDR3 coding sequence is TGTGCCAGCAGCTTAGCGCGAAGCACCATATATTTT. The genes are TRBV7-2 and TRBJ1-3, with no clear D. The V end lost 0 bases, the J end lost 9 bases, and 6 bases lay between the germline ends. Germline CDR1 reads SGHTA; CDR2 reads FQGNSA. The CDR3 has 12 residues.